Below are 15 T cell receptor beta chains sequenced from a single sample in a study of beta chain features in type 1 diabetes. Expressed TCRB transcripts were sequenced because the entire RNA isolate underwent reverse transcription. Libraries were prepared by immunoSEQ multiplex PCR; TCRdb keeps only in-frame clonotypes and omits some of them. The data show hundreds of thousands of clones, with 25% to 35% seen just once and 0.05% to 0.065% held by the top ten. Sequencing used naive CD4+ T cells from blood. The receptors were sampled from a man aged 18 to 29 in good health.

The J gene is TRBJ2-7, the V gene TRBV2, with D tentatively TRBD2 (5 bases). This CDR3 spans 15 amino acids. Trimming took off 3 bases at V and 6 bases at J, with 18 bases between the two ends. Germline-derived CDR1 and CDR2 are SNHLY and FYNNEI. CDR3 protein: CASSDPGKRGVEQYF. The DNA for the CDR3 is TGTGCCAGCAGTGACCCGGGGAAAAGAGGAGTCGAGCAGTACTTC. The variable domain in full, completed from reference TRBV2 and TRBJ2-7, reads EPEVTQTPSHQVTQMGQEVILRCVPISNHLYFYWYRQILGQKVEFLVSFYNNEISEKSEIFDDQFSVERPDGSNFTLKIRSTKLEDSAMYFCASSDPGKRGVEQYFGPGTRLTVT.

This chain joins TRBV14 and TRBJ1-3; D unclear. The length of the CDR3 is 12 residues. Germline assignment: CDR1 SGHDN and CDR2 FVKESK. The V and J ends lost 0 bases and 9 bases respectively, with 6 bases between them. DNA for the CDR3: TGTGCCAGCAGCCAAGATGGGAGCACCATATATTTT. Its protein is CASSQDGSTIYF.

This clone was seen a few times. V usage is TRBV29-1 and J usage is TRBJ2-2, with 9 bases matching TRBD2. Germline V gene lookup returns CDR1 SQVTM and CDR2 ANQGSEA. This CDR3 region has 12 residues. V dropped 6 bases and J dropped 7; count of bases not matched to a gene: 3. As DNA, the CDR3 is TGCAGCGTAGGACTAGCGATCGGGGAGCTGTTTTTT. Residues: CSVGLAIGELFF.

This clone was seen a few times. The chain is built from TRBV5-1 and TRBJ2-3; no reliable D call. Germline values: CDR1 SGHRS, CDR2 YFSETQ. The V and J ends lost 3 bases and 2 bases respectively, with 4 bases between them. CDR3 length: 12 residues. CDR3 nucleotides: TGCGCCAGCAGCTCGAACACAGATACGCAGTATTTT. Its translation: CASSSNTDTQYF.

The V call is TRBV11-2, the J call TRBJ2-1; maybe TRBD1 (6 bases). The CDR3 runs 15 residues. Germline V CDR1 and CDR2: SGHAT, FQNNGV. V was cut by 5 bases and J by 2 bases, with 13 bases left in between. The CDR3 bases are TGTGCCAGCAGCCGCCGGGACACGGCCTACAATGAGCAGTTCTTC. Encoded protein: CASSRRDTAYNEQFF. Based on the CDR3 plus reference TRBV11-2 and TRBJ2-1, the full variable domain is EAGVAQSPRYKIIEKRQSVAFWCNPISGHATLYWYQQILGQGPKLLIQFQNNGVVDDSQLPKDRFSAERLKGVDSTLKIQPAKLEDSAVYLCASSRRDTAYNEQFFGPGTRLTVL.

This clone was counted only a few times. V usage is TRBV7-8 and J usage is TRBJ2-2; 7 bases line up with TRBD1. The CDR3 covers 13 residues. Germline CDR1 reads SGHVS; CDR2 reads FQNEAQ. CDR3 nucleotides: TGTGCAATAGACAGGGAATTGGCCGGGGAGCTGTTTTTT. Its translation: CAIDRELAGELFF.

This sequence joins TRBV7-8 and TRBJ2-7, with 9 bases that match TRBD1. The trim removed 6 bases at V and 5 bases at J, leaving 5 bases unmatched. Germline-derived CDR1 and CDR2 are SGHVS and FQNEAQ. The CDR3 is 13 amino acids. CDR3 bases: TGTGCCAGCAGTAGAAGGACAGGGGACGAGCAGTACTTC. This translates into CASSRRTGDEQYF. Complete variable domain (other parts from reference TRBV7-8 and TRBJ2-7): GAGVSQSPRYKVAKRGQDVALRCDPISGHVSLFWYQQALGQGPEFLTYFQNEAQLDKSGLPSDRFFAERPEGSVSTLKIQRTQQEDSAVYLCASSRRTGDEQYFGPGTRLTVT.

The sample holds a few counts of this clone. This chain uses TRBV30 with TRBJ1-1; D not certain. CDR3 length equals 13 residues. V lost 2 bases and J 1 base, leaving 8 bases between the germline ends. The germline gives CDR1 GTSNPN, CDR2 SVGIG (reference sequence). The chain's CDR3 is CAWSWARNTEAFF. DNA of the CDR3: TGTGCCTGGAGTTGGGCGCGGAACACTGAAGCTTTCTTT.

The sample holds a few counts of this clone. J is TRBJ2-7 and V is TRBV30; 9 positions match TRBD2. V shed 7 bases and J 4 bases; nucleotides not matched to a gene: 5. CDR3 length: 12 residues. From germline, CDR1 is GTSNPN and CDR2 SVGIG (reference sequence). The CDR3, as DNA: TGTGCCTCGGGACTAGCCGTTTACGAGCAGTACTTC. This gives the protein CASGLAVYEQYF.

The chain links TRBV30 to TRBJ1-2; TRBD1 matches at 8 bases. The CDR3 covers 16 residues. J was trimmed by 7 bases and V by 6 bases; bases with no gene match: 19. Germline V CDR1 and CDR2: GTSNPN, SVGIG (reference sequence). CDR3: CACPPLYTGTGSGYTF. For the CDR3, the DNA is TGTGCCTGTCCCCCTCTTTATACCGGGACAGGCTCTGGCTACACCTTC.

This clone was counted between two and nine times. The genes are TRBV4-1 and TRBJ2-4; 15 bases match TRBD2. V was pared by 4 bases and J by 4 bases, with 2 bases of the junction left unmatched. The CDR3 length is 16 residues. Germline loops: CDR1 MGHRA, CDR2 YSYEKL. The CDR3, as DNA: TGCGCCAGCAGCCGCGGACTAGCGGGAGGGAAAAACATTCAGTACTTC. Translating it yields CASSRGLAGGKNIQYF.

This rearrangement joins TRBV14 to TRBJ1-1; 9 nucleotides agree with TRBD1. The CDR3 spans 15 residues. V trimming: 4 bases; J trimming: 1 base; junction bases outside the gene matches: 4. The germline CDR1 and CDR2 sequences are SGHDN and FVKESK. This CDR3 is CASSPTDRGNTEAFF. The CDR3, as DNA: TGTGCCAGCAGCCCAACGGACAGGGGGAACACTGAAGCTTTCTTT.

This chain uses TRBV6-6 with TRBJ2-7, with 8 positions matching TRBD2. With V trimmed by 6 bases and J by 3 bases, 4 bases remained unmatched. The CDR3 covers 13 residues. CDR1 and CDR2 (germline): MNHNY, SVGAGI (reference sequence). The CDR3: CASRTGTSYEQYF. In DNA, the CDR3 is TGTGCCAGCAGAACCGGGACTAGCTACGAGCAGTACTTC.

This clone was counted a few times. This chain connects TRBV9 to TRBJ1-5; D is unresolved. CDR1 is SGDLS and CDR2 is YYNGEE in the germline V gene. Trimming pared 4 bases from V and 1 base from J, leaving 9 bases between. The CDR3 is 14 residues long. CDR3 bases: TGTGCCAGCAGCTCGGACCGAAGCAATCAGCCCCAGCATTTT. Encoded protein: CASSSDRSNQPQHF.

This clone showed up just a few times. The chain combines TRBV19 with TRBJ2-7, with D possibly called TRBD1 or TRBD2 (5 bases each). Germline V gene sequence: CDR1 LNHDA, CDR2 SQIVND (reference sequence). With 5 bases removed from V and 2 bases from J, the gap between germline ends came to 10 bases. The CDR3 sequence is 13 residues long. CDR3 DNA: TGTGCCAGTAGTCGAGGGACCGCCTACGAGCAGTACTTC. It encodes CASSRGTAYEQYF.